In its sample, the clone carrying this T cell receptor beta chain was seen once. This record comes from a study of control samples from healthy donors and cancer patients. Germline V gene data show CDR1 as LGHDT and CDR2 as YNNKEL (reference sequence). The CDR3 has 15 residues. V lost 3 bases to trimming and J lost 7 bases; unmatched junction nucleotides: 4. Produced via immunoSEQ multiplex PCR; TCRdb's table is partial and in-frame only. The top ten hold over 2% of the sample, which has about 89,000 clones, 85% to 90% seen once. The sample was blood. The source of this sequence is a woman in her thirties or forties in good health. This chain joins TRBV3-1 (or the pseudogene TRBV3-2) and TRBJ2-2, with 11 bases fitting TRBD1. This chain's CDR3 is CASSHWDRGIGELFF. The CDR3 nucleotides read TGTGCCAGCAGCCACTGGGACAGGGGGATCGGGGAGCTGTTTTTT.